This is a list of T cell receptor beta chains from one sample in a study of cytomegalovirus exposure and HLA in healthy donors. Some clones are missing from TCRdb's copy, which holds only in-frame ones; the method was immunoSEQ multiplex PCR. The table includes some 120,000 clones, 80% detected once. The sequencing input was PBMCs. The receptors were sampled from a male donor in good health and CMV-seronegative. Each CDR3 is given with its conserved first and last residue. Each record gives: J gene, clone size, V gene, D gene, CDR3 DNA, CDR3 protein. The D gene is left open where the match is weak. A clone size is listed for some rows: how often the clone was seen (once, few, many), or a class if it is expanded.

j_call: TRBJ1-1
clone_size: -
v_call: TRBV5-1
d_call: TRBD1
cdr3_nt: TGCGCCAGCAGCCTCTCCGGGACAGGGCTCGGGGACACTGAAGCTTTCTTT
cdr3_aa: CASSLSGTGLGDTEAFF

j_call: TRBJ1-1
clone_size: -
v_call: TRBV9
d_call: TRBD1
cdr3_nt: TGTGCCAGCAGCGGACGGACAGGCGAGAACACTGAAGCTTTCTTT
cdr3_aa: CASSGRTGENTEAFF

j_call: TRBJ1-1
clone_size: -
v_call: TRBV29-1
d_call: TRBD1
cdr3_nt: TGCAGCGCAGGGGGTCAGGGTTCGAACACTGAAGCTTTCTTT
cdr3_aa: CSAGGQGSNTEAFF

j_call: TRBJ2-7
clone_size: -
v_call: TRBV7-9
d_call: TRBD1
cdr3_nt: TGTGCCAGCAGCCCAGGGACAGGGCCCTTCTCCTACGAGCAGTACTTC
cdr3_aa: CASSPGTGPFSYEQYF

j_call: TRBJ2-1
clone_size: -
v_call: TRBV30
d_call: -
cdr3_nt: TGTGCCTGGGGCGAGGCGGGCAATGAGCAGTTCTTC
cdr3_aa: CAWGEAGNEQFF

j_call: TRBJ2-2
clone_size: -
v_call: TRBV7-3
d_call: TRBD2
cdr3_nt: TGTGCCAGCAGCCGACTAGCGGGGGGTAACACCGGGGAGCTGTTTTTT
cdr3_aa: CASSRLAGGNTGELFF

j_call: TRBJ2-7
clone_size: -
v_call: TRBV25-1
d_call: -
cdr3_nt: TGTGCCAGCAGTGAATTAACCGCAGACTACGAGCAGTACTTC
cdr3_aa: CASSELTADYEQYF

j_call: TRBJ2-7
clone_size: few
v_call: TRBV7-2
d_call: TRBD1
cdr3_nt: TGTGCCAGCAGGACCCGACAGGGGTCCTACGAGCAGTACTTC
cdr3_aa: CASRTRQGSYEQYF

j_call: TRBJ2-4
clone_size: -
v_call: TRBV12-2
d_call: -
cdr3_nt: TGTGCAAGGGAGCCCTCAACAGGTGTGATTCAGTACTTC
cdr3_aa: CAREPSTGVIQYF

j_call: TRBJ2-7
clone_size: few
v_call: TRBV21-1
d_call: -
cdr3_nt: TGTGCCAGCAGCAAGATGAGCGGGGGCTCCTACGAGCAGTACTTC
cdr3_aa: CASSKMSGGSYEQYF

j_call: TRBJ1-6
clone_size: -
v_call: TRBV19
d_call: -
cdr3_nt: TGTGCCAGTAGTATCCGGCAGGGCTATTCACCCCTCCACTTT
cdr3_aa: CASSIRQGYSPLHF

j_call: TRBJ1-2
clone_size: -
v_call: TRBV15
d_call: -
cdr3_nt: TGTGCCACCAGCAGGGAGACCGGGACATTGGGTCGGATCGGCTACACCTTC
cdr3_aa: CATSRETGTLGRIGYTF

j_call: TRBJ2-7
clone_size: -
v_call: TRBV13
d_call: -
cdr3_nt: TGTGCCAGCAGCGCCCAGACAAGCGAGCAGTACTTC
cdr3_aa: CASSAQTSEQYF

j_call: TRBJ2-3
clone_size: -
v_call: TRBV30
d_call: -
cdr3_nt: TGTGCCTGGAGTCGGCTAGGACAGAATCCAGATACGCAGTATTTT
cdr3_aa: CAWSRLGQNPDTQYF

j_call: TRBJ2-1
clone_size: -
v_call: TRBV6-5
d_call: TRBD1
cdr3_nt: TGTGCCAGCAGTTATACAGGACAGGGCGATGAGCAGTTCTTC
cdr3_aa: CASSYTGQGDEQFF

j_call: TRBJ2-3
clone_size: once
v_call: TRBV30
d_call: TRBD2
cdr3_nt: TGTGCCTGGAGCCTGCTAGCGGGGGGTCAGGATACGCAGTATTTT
cdr3_aa: CAWSLLAGGQDTQYF

j_call: TRBJ2-3
clone_size: few
v_call: TRBV5-1
d_call: TRBD1
cdr3_nt: TGCGCCAGCAGCGCAGGGGGCCTGAGAGCCTTGGCAGATACGCAGTATTTT
cdr3_aa: CASSAGGLRALADTQYF

j_call: TRBJ2-3
clone_size: -
v_call: TRBV5-1
d_call: -
cdr3_nt: TGCGCCAGCAGCTTAGCCAGGGGACCAGATACGCAGTATTTT
cdr3_aa: CASSLARGPDTQYF

j_call: TRBJ2-7
clone_size: -
v_call: TRBV19
d_call: -
cdr3_nt: TGTGCCAGTAGTAGCGGCGGAACCTACGAGCAGTACTTC
cdr3_aa: CASSSGGTYEQYF

j_call: TRBJ2-3
clone_size: -
v_call: TRBV28
d_call: -
cdr3_nt: TGTGCCAGCAGGCCGACAGCCACCCCCACAGATACGCAGTATTTT
cdr3_aa: CASRPTATPTDTQYF

j_call: TRBJ1-3
clone_size: -
v_call: TRBV7-2
d_call: -
cdr3_nt: TGTGCCAGCAGCTTTACTGGAAACACCATATATTTT
cdr3_aa: CASSFTGNTIYF

j_call: TRBJ1-5
clone_size: once
v_call: TRBV15
d_call: -
cdr3_nt: TGTGCCACCAGCAGCACAGGGCGTCTCAATCAGCCCCAGCATTTT
cdr3_aa: CATSSTGRLNQPQHF

j_call: TRBJ2-7
clone_size: -
v_call: TRBV19
d_call: TRBD2
cdr3_nt: TGTGCCAGTAAAGTCCAGCGGGGAAGCTACGAGCAGTACTTC
cdr3_aa: CASKVQRGSYEQYF

j_call: TRBJ2-2
clone_size: few
v_call: TRBV14
d_call: -
cdr3_nt: TGTGCCAGCAGCCACACAATGGGCAGGGGATCCGGGGAGCTGTTTTTT
cdr3_aa: CASSHTMGRGSGELFF

j_call: TRBJ2-2
clone_size: -
v_call: TRBV11-3
d_call: -
cdr3_nt: TGTGCCAGCAGCTTAGTCCGGGCCGGGGAGCTGTTTTTT
cdr3_aa: CASSLVRAGELFF

j_call: TRBJ2-3
clone_size: once
v_call: TRBV14
d_call: -
cdr3_nt: TGTGCCAGCAGCCAAGAGGCCCCCTGGTGGGATACGCAGTATTTT
cdr3_aa: CASSQEAPWWDTQYF

j_call: TRBJ2-7
clone_size: -
v_call: TRBV4-1
d_call: TRBD1
cdr3_nt: TGCGCCAGCAGCCTACAGGGGACCATAATCTACGAGCAGTACTTC
cdr3_aa: CASSLQGTIIYEQYF

j_call: TRBJ2-2
clone_size: -
v_call: TRBV19
d_call: -
cdr3_nt: TGTGCCAGTAGTTTTTATACCGGGACCGGGGAGCTGTTTTTT
cdr3_aa: CASSFYTGTGELFF

j_call: TRBJ1-4
clone_size: -
v_call: TRBV2
d_call: -
cdr3_nt: TGTGCCAGCAGTGTAAGAGGATTCGCTAATGAAAAACTGTTTTTT
cdr3_aa: CASSVRGFANEKLFF

j_call: TRBJ2-1
clone_size: -
v_call: TRBV21-1
d_call: -
cdr3_nt: TGTGCCAGCAGCAAAGGCACTAGCGGGGAATTTTCCCGGTACAATGAGCAGTTCTTC
cdr3_aa: CASSKGTSGEFSRYNEQFF

j_call: TRBJ1-5
clone_size: -
v_call: TRBV11-2
d_call: -
cdr3_nt: TGTGCCAGCAGCACCGACAGCCCCAATCAGCCCCAGCATTTT
cdr3_aa: CASSTDSPNQPQHF

j_call: TRBJ2-7
clone_size: once
v_call: TRBV27
d_call: -
cdr3_nt: TGTGCCAGCAGTTTAGGGTTTGGCGGAGTCTACGAGCAGTACTTC
cdr3_aa: CASSLGFGGVYEQYF

j_call: TRBJ2-3
clone_size: -
v_call: TRBV30
d_call: -
cdr3_nt: TGTGCCTGGAGTGTCGGGGGCACAGATACGCAGTATTTT
cdr3_aa: CAWSVGGTDTQYF

j_call: TRBJ2-7
clone_size: -
v_call: TRBV6-5
d_call: TRBD2
cdr3_nt: TGTGCCAGCAGCCACCATGGACTAGCCAACGAGCAGTACTTC
cdr3_aa: CASSHHGLANEQYF

j_call: TRBJ2-6
clone_size: -
v_call: TRBV5-1
d_call: -
cdr3_nt: TGCGCCAGCAACAGCGGTTCCTCTGGGGCCAACGTCCTGACTTTC
cdr3_aa: CASNSGSSGANVLTF

j_call: TRBJ1-1
clone_size: few
v_call: TRBV12-2
d_call: -
cdr3_nt: TGTGCAAGTCGCACCCCAGCGGGGTCTGGGAGGTCTGAAGCTTTCTTT
cdr3_aa: CASRTPAGSGRSEAFF

j_call: TRBJ1-1
clone_size: -
v_call: TRBV30
d_call: -
cdr3_nt: TGTGCCTGGAGTGCAGCGCGAGGAACTGAAGCTTTCTTT
cdr3_aa: CAWSAARGTEAFF

j_call: TRBJ2-3
clone_size: -
v_call: TRBV15
d_call: -
cdr3_nt: TGTGCCACCAGCAGAGGGGGCCGCACAGATACGCAGTATTTT
cdr3_aa: CATSRGGRTDTQYF

j_call: TRBJ2-7
clone_size: few
v_call: TRBV10-2
d_call: -
cdr3_nt: TGCGCCAGCAGTGGGGACTTGTCTGGGGAGCAGTACTTC
cdr3_aa: CASSGDLSGEQYF

j_call: TRBJ2-5
clone_size: -
v_call: TRBV11-2
d_call: TRBD2
cdr3_nt: TGTGCCAGCAGCACCCGGACTAGCGGGATTTATGTCGAGACCCAGTACTTC
cdr3_aa: CASSTRTSGIYVETQYF

j_call: TRBJ1-2
clone_size: -
v_call: TRBV7-6
d_call: TRBD1
cdr3_nt: TGTGCCAGCAGCTCCGGGTGGGACAGGTTCGCCCCCCTCTTTGGCTACACCTTC
cdr3_aa: CASSSGWDRFAPLFGYTF

j_call: TRBJ2-7
clone_size: -
v_call: TRBV13
d_call: TRBD2
cdr3_nt: TGTGCCAGCAGCTTGGGCCTAGCGGGGGCCTACGAGCAGTACTTC
cdr3_aa: CASSLGLAGAYEQYF

j_call: TRBJ1-1
clone_size: -
v_call: TRBV9
d_call: -
cdr3_nt: TGTGCCAGCCCGAAGGGAGAGAACACTGAAGCTTTCTTT
cdr3_aa: CASPKGENTEAFF

j_call: TRBJ1-1
clone_size: -
v_call: TRBV11-2
d_call: -
cdr3_nt: TGTGCCAGCAGCTTTGCAGGGGTCTTGAACACTGAAGCTTTCTTT
cdr3_aa: CASSFAGVLNTEAFF

j_call: TRBJ2-3
clone_size: once
v_call: TRBV4-2
d_call: TRBD2
cdr3_nt: TGTGCCAGCAAGGAAACTAGCGGCACAGATACGCAGTATTTT
cdr3_aa: CASKETSGTDTQYF

j_call: TRBJ2-1
clone_size: -
v_call: TRBV9
d_call: TRBD2
cdr3_nt: TGTGCCAGCAGCGTAGCGGGGGGGCAAATCGGCAATGAGCAGTTCTTC
cdr3_aa: CASSVAGGQIGNEQFF

j_call: TRBJ1-4
clone_size: once
v_call: TRBV5-4
d_call: -
cdr3_nt: TGTGCCAGCAGCTTCGGGGGGCGGAAGGAAAAACTGTTTTTT
cdr3_aa: CASSFGGRKEKLFF

j_call: TRBJ1-1
clone_size: -
v_call: TRBV4-2
d_call: -
cdr3_nt: TGTGCCAGCAGCCTCCCACAGGGTACTGAAGCTTTCTTT
cdr3_aa: CASSLPQGTEAFF

j_call: TRBJ1-1
clone_size: -
v_call: TRBV30
d_call: -
cdr3_nt: TGTGCCTGGAGTGATTGGGACACAGAAGCTTTCTTT
cdr3_aa: CAWSDWDTEAFF

j_call: TRBJ2-1
clone_size: -
v_call: TRBV7-9
d_call: TRBD2
cdr3_nt: TGTGCCAGCAGCTTTAGCGGGGGGGCCTACAATGAGCAGTTCTTC
cdr3_aa: CASSFSGGAYNEQFF

j_call: TRBJ2-7
clone_size: -
v_call: TRBV6-1
d_call: TRBD1
cdr3_nt: TGTGCCAGCAGTGGAGGCGGAGCGGGGACAGGGGCCGAGCAGTACTTC
cdr3_aa: CASSGGGAGTGAEQYF

j_call: TRBJ2-7
clone_size: -
v_call: TRBV7-2
d_call: TRBD2
cdr3_nt: TGTGCCAGCAGCTTACGAGTAGGCGGGGGGGCTAGGGGGTACGAGCAGTACTTC
cdr3_aa: CASSLRVGGGARGYEQYF